The clone carrying this TCR beta chain has ten or more counts. The antigen is unknown. This specimen comes from a study of neurological immune-mediated disorders. TCRdb reprocessed the 5' RACE reads with MiXCR, giving one entry per CDR3 protein. Here the sample spans just over 20,000 distinct CDR3 sequences, around a sixth being singletons. With V trimmed by 4 bases and J by 5 bases, 7 bases remained unmatched. CDR1 SGHTA and CDR2 FQGTGA come from the germline V gene. The CDR3 is 15 residues long. Whole-study findings and limits: Phylogenetic grouping placed 18 of 34 multiple sclerosis patients' repertoires in one related-CDR3 cluster, a possible signature. No CDR3 amino acid sequences recurred among expanded clones across subjects, suggesting private repertoires in all groups. With the multiple sclerosis repertoire cluster, neither clinical nor MRI features showed any association.

The TCR originated in a woman between 18 and 29 years old with multiple sclerosis. Sequences were obtained from CD8+ T cells from blood. The chain is built from TRBV7-3 and TRBJ1-5, with 8 bases lining up with TRBD1. The CDR3, as DNA: TGTGCCAGCAGCTCCCGAGGACAGGGTGATCAGCCCCAGCATTTT. Its translation is CASSSRGQGDQPQHF.